This is a list of T cell receptor beta chains from one sample in a study of T cell changes during pregnancy in multiple sclerosis. Here immunoSEQ multiplex PCR was the method, and the copy in TCRdb shows in-frame clones only, minus some. The sample lists roughly 68,000 clones, roughly 94% occurring once. This sample comprised peripheral blood, obtained in the second trimester of pregnancy. All receptors come from a female donor in good health, enrolled as a control in a pregnancy study. The CDR3 runs from the conserved cysteine through the conserved F or W. Fields, in order: D gene, J gene, V gene, clone size, CDR3 protein, CDR3 DNA. The D gene is left open where the match is weak. Rows give clone size only sometimes, using once, few, many, or a class for an expanded clone.

- | TRBJ1-1 | TRBV5-1 | - | CASSLGRLAGNTEAFF | TGCGCCAGCAGCTTGGGCAGGTTAGCGGGGAACACTGAAGCTTTCTTT
- | TRBJ1-1 | TRBV7-6 | - | CASSSVDKNTEAFF | TGTGCCAGCAGCTCAGTTGACAAGAACACTGAAGCTTTCTTT
- | TRBJ1-6 | TRBV11-1 | - | CASSLEEAPINSPLHF | TGTGCCAGCAGCTTAGAAGAGGCACCGATTAATTCACCCCTCCACTTT
TRBD2 | TRBJ2-1 | TRBV7-8 | - | CASSPSGIDEQFF | TGTGCCAGCAGTCCTAGCGGGATAGATGAGCAGTTCTTC
- | TRBJ2-3 | TRBV14 | - | CASSQFEGYSDTQYF | TGTGCCAGCAGCCAATTCGAGGGATACTCAGATACGCAGTATTTT
TRBD1 | TRBJ2-1 | TRBV5-5 | - | CASSPGTGNSYNEQFF | TGTGCCAGCAGCCCGGGGACAGGTAACTCCTACAATGAGCAGTTCTTC
- | TRBJ1-5 | TRBV7-8 | - | CASSPPLWANQPQHF | TGTGCCAGCAGTCCCCCGTTGTGGGCTAATCAGCCCCAGCATTTT
TRBD2 | TRBJ2-7 | TRBV9 | once | CASSVGGSVYEQYF | TGTGCCAGCAGCGTCGGCGGGAGTGTGTACGAGCAGTACTTC
- | TRBJ2-7 | TRBV27 | - | CASRGGPTSSYEQYF | TGTGCCAGCAGGGGGGGTCCCACGAGCTCCTACGAGCAGTACTTC
TRBD2 | TRBJ2-7 | TRBV5-1 | - | CASSLMMAGGGREQYF | TGCGCCAGCAGCTTGATGATGGCGGGAGGGGGTCGAGAGCAGTACTTC
- | TRBJ2-3 | TRBV15 | - | CATSPSGGKDTQYF | TGTGCCACCAGCCCCTCAGGGGGGAAAGATACGCAGTATTTT
- | TRBJ2-7 | TRBV6-5 | - | CASSRTPPYEQYF | TGTGCCAGCAGTAGGACACCTCCCTACGAGCAGTACTTC
- | TRBJ1-1 | TRBV5-1 | few | CASSLQGMNTEAFF | TGCGCCAGCAGCCTACAGGGAATGAACACTGAAGCTTTCTTT
TRBD1 | TRBJ2-7 | TRBV28 | once | CASSPFRQGGSYEQYF | TGTGCCAGCAGTCCCTTTCGACAGGGGGGATCCTACGAGCAGTACTTC
TRBD2 | TRBJ2-1 | TRBV11-3 | - | CASSLQGSGGSSYNEQFF | TGTGCCAGCAGCTTACAGGGTAGCGGGGGGTCTTCCTACAATGAGCAGTTCTTC
- | TRBJ1-5 | TRBV5-1 | - | CASSLGAEGAQHF | TGCGCCAGCAGCTTGGGGGCCGAGGGGGCCCAGCATTTT
- | TRBJ1-1 | TRBV18 | - | CASSPGRENTEAFF | TGTGCCAGCTCACCTGGCCGGGAGAACACTGAAGCTTTCTTT
TRBD1 | TRBJ1-3 | TRBV10-1 | - | CASLQDRENGNTIYF | TGCGCCAGCCTCCAGGACAGGGAGAATGGAAACACCATATATTTT
TRBD1 | TRBJ1-2 | TRBV28 | - | CASSWDRRFYGYTF | TGTGCCAGCAGTTGGGACAGGAGATTCTATGGCTACACCTTC
- | TRBJ2-1 | TRBV15 | - | CATSRDPSVINEQFF | TGTGCCACCAGCAGAGATCCTTCGGTAATAAATGAGCAGTTCTTC
- | TRBJ2-2 | TRBV7-6 | - | CASSSVGELFF | TGTGCCAGCAGCTCCGTGGGGGAGCTGTTTTTT
TRBD2 | TRBJ2-1 | TRBV27 | - | CASRTLAGTSYNEQFF | TGTGCCAGCAGGACCCTAGCGGGGACCTCCTACAATGAGCAGTTCTTC
TRBD1 | TRBJ2-3 | TRBV14 | - | CASSQSFPGQGHTDTQYF | TGTGCCAGCAGCCAAAGCTTTCCGGGACAGGGGCATACAGATACGCAGTATTTT
- | TRBJ2-2 | TRBV27 | - | CASSLGTDTGELFF | TGTGCCAGCAGTTTAGGTACAGACACCGGGGAGCTGTTTTTT
TRBD1 | TRBJ1-5 | TRBV7-2 | - | CASSPNAGTGHHQPQHF | TGTGCCAGCAGCCCGAATGCCGGGACAGGGCATCATCAGCCCCAGCATTTT
- | TRBJ1-2 | TRBV4-2 | - | CASSQGSGGIYGYTF | TGTGCCAGCAGCCAAGGTAGTGGAGGAATTTATGGCTACACCTTC
TRBD2 | TRBJ2-1 | TRBV7-6 | - | CASSLRPSGNDEQFF | TGTGCCAGCAGCTTAAGGCCTAGCGGGAACGATGAGCAGTTCTTC
TRBD2 | TRBJ2-1 | TRBV15 | - | CATSRDTAASGYNEQFF | TGTGCCACCAGCAGAGATACCGCGGCTAGCGGCTACAATGAGCAGTTCTTC
- | TRBJ1-1 | TRBV5-6 | - | CASSRGQMNTEAFF | TGTGCCAGCAGCAGAGGACAGATGAACACTGAAGCTTTCTTT
- | TRBJ2-7 | TRBV2 | - | CASSEIEQYEQYF | TGTGCCAGCAGTGAGATCGAGCAATACGAGCAGTACTTC
- | TRBJ2-3 | TRBV13 | - | CASSLAGPAGDTQYF | TGTGCCAGCAGCTTAGCAGGCCCAGCCGGAGATACGCAGTATTTT
TRBD2 | TRBJ2-2 | TRBV5-7 | - | CASRAYLAGAGELFF | TGTGCCAGCAGGGCGTATCTAGCGGGAGCCGGGGAGCTGTTTTTT
TRBD1 | TRBJ2-1 | TRBV11-2 | - | CASSAEVGTGLVDEQFF | TGTGCCAGCAGCGCCGAGGTGGGGACAGGGCTGGTCGATGAGCAGTTCTTC
TRBD1 | TRBJ1-6 | TRBV18 | - | CASSLQDRDSPLHF | TGTGCCAGCTCATTACAGGACAGGGATTCACCCCTCCACTTT
TRBD2 | TRBJ2-2 | TRBV9 | - | CASSSGRGTSGLTGELFF | TGTGCCAGCAGCTCGGGACGCGGGACTAGCGGTCTCACCGGGGAGCTGTTTTTT
TRBD1 | TRBJ1-1 | TRBV4-3 | - | CASSQSGQGRRLYTEAFF | TGCGCCAGCAGCCAATCGGGACAGGGAAGGAGACTGTACACTGAAGCTTTCTTT
TRBD2 | TRBJ2-2 | TRBV27 | - | CARQGLAGITGELFF | TGTGCCAGGCAAGGACTAGCGGGGATCACCGGGGAGCTGTTTTTT
TRBD2 | TRBJ2-3 | TRBV29-1 | once | CSAAGGQEDTQYF | TGCAGCGCAGCGGGGGGGCAGGAAGATACGCAGTATTTT
TRBD1 | TRBJ1-2 | TRBV11-2 | - | CASSMTGLGGGYTF | TGTGCCAGCAGCATGACAGGGTTGGGCGGGGGCTACACCTTC
TRBD2 | TRBJ2-5 | TRBV15 | - | CATSRDSGGPETQYF | TGTGCCACCAGCAGAGATTCGGGAGGGCCAGAGACCCAGTACTTC
TRBD1 | TRBJ2-7 | TRBV5-5 | - | CASSWTGDEQYF | TGTGCCAGCAGCTGGACAGGGGACGAGCAGTACTTC
TRBD1 | TRBJ1-4 | TRBV5-1 | - | CASSRDRTTNEKLFF | TGCGCCAGCAGCCGGGACAGGACAACTAATGAAAAACTGTTTTTT
- | TRBJ1-2 | TRBV4-2 | - | CASSQAPDRPGYTF | TGTGCCAGCAGCCAAGCCCCGGACAGACCTGGCTACACCTTC
TRBD1 | TRBJ2-7 | TRBV7-9 | - | CASSLALGQGSYMAYEQYF | TGTGCCAGCAGCTTAGCCTTGGGACAGGGAAGCTACATGGCCTACGAGCAGTACTTC
- | TRBJ2-4 | TRBV6-4 | - | CASTDLREPVAKNIQYF | TGTGCCAGCACAGACTTACGGGAACCGGTAGCCAAAAACATTCAGTACTTC